Listed below are T cell receptor beta chains from one sample, sequenced in a study of blood T cell repertoires in COVID-19. TCRdb's copy holds only in-frame clones and misses some; the assay was immunoSEQ multiplex PCR. Among about 490,000 clones listed, over 75% were seen once. The source material was peripheral blood. The receptors originated from a human donor in a cohort sampled during active COVID-19. Both conserved end residues are part of each CDR3. The D gene is left open where the match is weak. Clone size is shown for a subset of rows, as once, few, many or a class of expanded clone.

abundance	len	d_gene	v_gene	j_gene	CDR3aa	CDR3nt
NA	16	TRBD2	TRBV3-1/TRBV3-2	TRBJ2-7	CASSPVGSGDAYEQYF	TGTGCCAGCAGCCCCGTTGGCAGCGGGGACGCCTACGAGCAGTACTTC
NA	18	TRBD1	TRBV18	TRBJ1-2	CASSPVSGTGASNYGYTF	TGTGCCAGCTCACCAGTTTCCGGGACAGGGGCCTCTAACTATGGCTACACCTTC
few	16	NA	TRBV30	TRBJ1-6	CAGEWGPGGHNSPLHF	TGTGCCGGGGAGTGGGGTCCCGGAGGCCATAATTCACCCCTCCACTTT
NA	15	TRBD2	TRBV9	TRBJ2-3	CASSVMGLGTDTQYF	TGTGCCAGCAGCGTAATGGGACTAGGCACAGATACGCAGTATTTT
NA	14	NA	TRBV7-3	TRBJ1-1	CASSLVGQSREAFF	TGTGCCAGCAGCTTAGTAGGACAGTCAAGGGAAGCTTTCTTT
NA	14	NA	TRBV7-2	TRBJ2-1	CASSLRGSYNEQFF	TGTGCCAGCAGCCTCAGGGGTTCCTACAATGAGCAGTTCTTC
few	13	NA	TRBV29-1	TRBJ1-1	CSSVTVHSTEAFF	TGCAGCTCCGTAACCGTACACAGCACTGAAGCTTTCTTT
NA	14	TRBD1	TRBV7-9	TRBJ1-1	CASSKRQGDTEAFF	TGTGCCAGCAGCAAAAGACAGGGAGACACTGAAGCTTTCTTT
NA	13	NA	TRBV9	TRBJ1-2	CASSVVSDYGYTF	TGTGCCAGCAGCGTAGTTTCAGACTATGGCTACACCTTC
NA	15	TRBD2	TRBV6-5	TRBJ2-5	CASYLAGVGQETQYF	TGTGCCAGCTACCTAGCGGGAGTGGGCCAAGAGACCCAGTACTTC
NA	14	NA	TRBV19	TRBJ2-2	CASTPAVFTGELFF	TGTGCCAGCACCCCTGCAGTATTCACCGGGGAGCTGTTTTTT
NA	14	TRBD2	TRBV3-1/TRBV3-2	TRBJ2-7	CASRGTSDSYEQYF	TGTGCCAGCAGGGGGACTAGCGACTCCTACGAGCAGTACTTC
NA	13	NA	TRBV28	TRBJ1-1	CASSLIRGTEAFF	TGTGCCAGCAGTTTAATACGGGGGACTGAAGCTTTCTTT
NA	14	NA	TRBV6-5	TRBJ2-7	CASSTISGDYEQYF	TGTGCCAGCAGTACGATATCAGGGGATTACGAGCAGTACTTC
NA	14	NA	TRBV4-1	TRBJ1-4	CASSRGATNEKLFF	TGCGCCAGCAGCCGAGGTGCAACTAATGAAAAACTGTTTTTT
NA	15	TRBD1	TRBV5-4	TRBJ1-1	CASSFQGAVGREAFF	TGTGCCAGCAGCTTTCAGGGGGCGGTTGGCCGTGAAGCTTTCTTT
NA	14	NA	TRBV10-2	TRBJ2-2	CASSTASNTGELFF	TGCGCCAGCAGTACAGCATCGAACACCGGGGAGCTGTTTTTT
NA	16	NA	TRBV27	TRBJ1-2	CASSSQGPQVSYGYTF	TGTGCCAGCAGTTCCCAGGGTCCTCAGGTCTCATATGGCTACACCTTC
few	13	TRBD1	TRBV10-1	TRBJ1-6	CASSEQGNSPLHF	TGCGCCAGCAGTGAACAGGGGAATTCACCCCTCCACTTT
NA	16	NA	TRBV12-5	TRBJ1-5	CASGSPRGIVDQPQHF	TGTGCTAGTGGTTCCCCCAGGGGAATAGTAGATCAGCCCCAGCATTTT
NA	12	NA	TRBV29-1	TRBJ1-1	CSVGTGSAEAFF	TGCAGCGTCGGCACAGGGAGTGCTGAAGCTTTCTTT
NA	16	NA	TRBV10-1	TRBJ1-3	CASSNSGIGSGNTIYF	TGCGCCAGCAGTAATTCAGGGATAGGATCTGGAAACACCATATATTTT
NA	13	NA	TRBV3-1/TRBV3-2	TRBJ2-5	CASRRGGQETQYF	TGTGCCAGCAGGCGGGGCGGTCAAGAGACCCAGTACTTC